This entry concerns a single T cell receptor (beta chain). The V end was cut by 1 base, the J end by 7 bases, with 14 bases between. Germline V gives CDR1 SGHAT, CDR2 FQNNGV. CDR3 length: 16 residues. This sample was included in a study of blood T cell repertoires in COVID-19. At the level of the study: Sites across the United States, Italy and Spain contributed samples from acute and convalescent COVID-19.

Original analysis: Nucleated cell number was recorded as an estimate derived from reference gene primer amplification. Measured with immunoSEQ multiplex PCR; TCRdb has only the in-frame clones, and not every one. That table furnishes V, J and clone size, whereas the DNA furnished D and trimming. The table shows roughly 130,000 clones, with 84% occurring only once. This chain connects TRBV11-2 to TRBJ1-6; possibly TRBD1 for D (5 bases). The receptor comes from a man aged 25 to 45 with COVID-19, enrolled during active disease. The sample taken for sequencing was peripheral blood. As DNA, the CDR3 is TGTGCCAGCAGCTTAGCTCCAGGGATCCTGAATTCACCCCTCCACTTT. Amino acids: CASSLAPGILNSPLHF.